Each of the 27 T cell receptor beta chains below was sequenced from the same sample in a study of shared clonotypes between healthy human individuals. TCRdb keeps only in-frame clones here, not all; method: immunoSEQ multiplex PCR. The sample gives about 2,500,000 clones, 85% to 95% of which show up once; around 0.15% is in the top ten. The sequenced sample consisted of naive CD4+ T cells sorted from blood. As for subset: CD45RA+ positively selected. These receptors originate from a man aged 18 to 30 in good health.

The chain combines TRBV25-1 with TRBJ1-3, with 7 bases that match TRBD1. Germline V gene data show CDR1 as MGHDK and CDR2 as SYGVNS. CDR3 length: 15 amino acids. The trim removed 2 bases at V and 6 bases at J, leaving 7 bases unmatched. DNA of the CDR3: TGTGCCAGCAGTGAACTAGACAGGGATCTAAACACCATATATTTT. Protein product: CASSELDRDLNTIYF. Full variable domain (outside the CDR3, taken from reference TRBV25-1 and TRBJ1-3): EADIYQTPRYLVIGTGKKITLECSQTMGHDKMYWYQQDPGMELHLIHYSYGVNSTEKGDLSSESTVSRIRTEHFPLTLESARPSHTSQYLCASSELDRDLNTIYFGEGSWLTVV.

This clone was observed a single time. The chain is built from TRBV7-2 and TRBJ1-3; TRBD1 matches at 11 bases. The CDR3 length is 19 residues. Germline V gives CDR1 SGHTA, CDR2 FQGNSA. V trimming: 5 bases; J trimming: 0 bases; junction bases outside the gene matches: 12. CDR3 sequence (DNA): TGTGCCAGCAGCCTCCTTGGGACAGGGGGTTACTTCTCTGGAAACACCATATATTTT. It codes for CASSLLGTGGYFSGNTIYF.

This chain joins TRBV27 and TRBJ1-3; 7 bases fit TRBD1. The V gene's germline CDR1 is MNHEY and CDR2 SMNVEV (reference sequence). The V segment lost 4 bases and the J segment 0 bases; nucleotides outside the gene matches: 3. The CDR3 sequence is 15 residues long. CDR3 loop: CASSYRGRSGNTIYF. CDR3 in DNA: TGTGCCAGCAGTTACAGGGGTCGCTCTGGAAACACCATATATTTT.

The chain uses TRBV11-2 and TRBJ1-1; perhaps TRBD1 as D (5 bases). The CDR3 contains 16 residues. Germline V gene data show CDR1 as SGHAT and CDR2 as FQNNGV. V lost 5 bases and J lost 0, with 16 bases in between. The CDR3 reads CASSPRGGQLNTEAFF. DNA of the CDR3: TGTGCCAGCAGCCCGAGGGGAGGACAACTGAACACTGAAGCTTTCTTT.

As to this clone: This sample includes further DNA sequences coding for the same CDR3. This chain joins TRBV5-1 and TRBJ2-3; weak D call: TRBD2 (5 bases). The germline V gene has CDR1 SGHRS and CDR2 YFSETQ. V was pared by 0 bases and J by 2 bases, with 7 bases between. The CDR3 sequence is 14 residues long. In nucleotides, the CDR3 is TGCGCCAGCAGCTTGGACGGGAACACAGATACGCAGTATTTT. Translated, it gives CASSLDGNTDTQYF. The whole variable domain, filled in from reference TRBV5-1 and TRBJ2-3, reads KAGVTQTPRYLIKTRGQQVTLSCSPISGHRSVSWYQQTPGQGLQFLFEYFSETQRNKGNFPGRFSGRQFSNSRSEMNVSTLELGDSALYLCASSLDGNTDTQYFGPGTRLTVL.

The V and J genes are TRBV7-3 and TRBJ2-1; 7 positions agree with TRBD2. CDR3 length: 15 residues. Germline trimming cut 1 base from V and 4 bases from J; bases unmatched to any gene: 4. Germline CDR1 SGHTA, CDR2 FQGTGA. The CDR3 spells CASSLSPGGYNEQFF. CDR3 sequence (DNA): TGTGCCAGCAGCTTAAGTCCGGGGGGTTACAATGAGCAGTTCTTC.

The rearrangement joins TRBV5-1 to TRBJ2-7; TRBD2 aligns across 7 bases. The CDR3 runs 15 residues. Trimming at V came to 0 bases and at J to 4 bases, leaving 7 bases not matched to a gene. Per germline, CDR1 SGHRS and CDR2 YFSETQ. CDR3 DNA: TGCGCCAGCAGCTTGGTCGGGACTACCCTATACGAGCAGTACTTC. Residues: CASSLVGTTLYEQYF.

This chain connects TRBV7-9 to TRBJ2-5; 9 bases map to TRBD2. There are 16 residues in the CDR3. The V gene's germline CDR1 is SEHNR and CDR2 FQNEAQ (reference sequence). V shed 4 bases, J shed 1 base, and the junction held 7 bases outside the gene matches. DNA for the CDR3: TGTGCCAGCAGCTCACGTTCAGCGGGGGGCCAAGAGACCCAGTACTTC. Translation gives CASSSRSAGGQETQYF.

About this clone itself: Other DNA sequences of this sample code for an identical CDR3. The chain is built from TRBV30 and TRBJ1-4; D call uncertain. The CDR3 is made up of 12 amino acids. Trimming removed 0 bases from V and 8 bases from J, with 7 bases in between. CDR1 is GTSNPN and CDR2 is SVGIG in the germline V gene (reference sequence). The CDR3 loop is CAWSVNGEKLFF. The CDR3 DNA follows: TGTGCCTGGAGTGTAAACGGAGAAAAACTGTTTTTT.

The rearrangement uses TRBV28 and TRBJ2-1; tentatively, D is TRBD1 or TRBD2 (6 bases each). The V end lost 7 bases, the J end lost 4 bases, and 14 bases lay between the germline ends. This CDR3 comprises 14 residues. Germline V gives CDR1 MDHEN, CDR2 SYDVKM. The CDR3 loop reads CASISGGGYNEQFF. CDR3 coding DNA: TGTGCCAGCATTTCCGGAGGGGGGTACAATGAGCAGTTCTTC.

V is TRBV30 and J is TRBJ1-6; tentative D call: TRBD1 (5 bases). This CDR3 is built from 16 residues. V was shortened by 0 bases and J by 0 bases, with 9 bases between the two germline ends. The V gene's germline CDR1 is GTSNPN and CDR2 SVGIG (reference sequence). CDR3 coding DNA: TGTGCCTGGAGTGTACCAGGGAGCTCCTATAATTCACCCCTCCACTTT. Translation: CAWSVPGSSYNSPLHF. The whole variable domain, remainder taken from reference TRBV30 and TRBJ1-6, is SQTIHQWPATLVQPVGSPLSLECTVEGTSNPNLYWYRQAAGRGLQLLFYSVGIGQISSEVPQNLSASRPQDRQFILSSKKLLLSDSGFYLCAWSVPGSSYNSPLHFGNGTRLTVT.

This clone came up once. Other DNA sequences from this sample encode an identical CDR3 as well. The J gene is TRBJ2-3, the V gene TRBV10-3; D remains unclear. Per the germline V gene, CDR1 is ENHRY and CDR2 is SYGVKD. V lost 0 bases to trimming and J lost 3 bases, with 7 bases between them. The CDR3 loop spans 14 amino acids. The CDR3 sequence: CAISESSGTDTQYF. CDR3 nucleotide sequence: TGTGCCATCAGTGAGTCGAGTGGGACAGATACGCAGTATTTT.

The chain combines TRBV5-8 with TRBJ1-5, with a weak D call TRBD1 (6 bases). This CDR3 has 16 amino acids. CDR1 is SGHTS, CDR2 YDEGEE, per germline. CDR3 sequence (DNA): TGTGCAATCCAGCCATCGGGGGCTCGGTTATTTCAGCCCCAGCATTTT. Its protein product is CAIQPSGARLFQPQHF.

The chain employs TRBV5-5 and TRBJ2-7; 8 nucleotides agree with TRBD2. V lost 0 bases to trimming and J lost 2 bases; unmatched junction nucleotides: 10. From germline, CDR1 is SGHKS and CDR2 YYEKEE (reference sequence). The CDR3 is 17 residues long. In DNA form, the CDR3 reads TGTGCCAGCAGCTTGGCTCTAGCGGGCAAATCGACCTACGAGCAGTACTTC. It is translated as CASSLALAGKSTYEQYF.

This sequence joins TRBV18 and TRBJ1-2; D is unresolved. With 3 bases removed from V and 5 bases from J, the gap between germline ends came to 16 bases. CDR3 length: 15 residues. The V gene's germline CDR1 is KGHSH and CDR2 LQKENI. Written as DNA, the CDR3 is TGTGCCAGCTCACCGCAACCCGATTTTTCTTATGGCTACACCTTC. Protein product: CASSPQPDFSYGYTF.

The CDR3 spells CASSLAVKTHTEAFF. CDR3 nucleotides: TGTGCCAGCAGCTTGGCCGTGAAAACCCACACTGAAGCTTTCTTT. The V and J genes are TRBV5-6 and TRBJ1-1; no definite D call. Germline lookup yields CDR1 SGHDT and CDR2 YYEEEE. CDR3 size: 15 residues. V was shortened by 0 bases and J by 3 bases, with 12 bases between the two germline ends.

This chain joins TRBV5-1 and TRBJ1-4; TRBD1 matches 9 bases. Germline trimming cut 3 bases from V and 7 bases from J; bases unmatched to any gene: 4. The germline gives CDR1 SGHRS, CDR2 YFSETQ. The length of the CDR3 is 14 residues. CDR3 nucleotide sequence: TGCGCCAGCAGCTCACAGACAGGGGGTGAAAAACTGTTTTTT. Residues: CASSSQTGGEKLFF.

The chain is built from TRBV5-1 and TRBJ2-5; D uncertain. The germline V and J ends were trimmed by 4 bases and 2 bases, with 6 bases remaining between them. The CDR3 sequence is 12 residues long. Germline lookup yields CDR1 SGHRS and CDR2 YFSETQ. CDR3: CASSTGQETQYF. The CDR3 DNA sequence: TGCGCCAGCAGCACCGGACAAGAGACCCAGTACTTC.

Note on this clone: Other DNA sequences of this sample code for an identical CDR3. The rearrangement links TRBV5-1 to TRBJ2-7; D assignment may be TRBD1 or TRBD2 (5 bases each). V was shortened by 5 bases and J by 2 bases, with 11 bases between the two germline ends. CDR1 is SGHRS and CDR2 is YFSETQ in the germline V gene. The CDR3 length is 13 residues. The CDR3 DNA reads as TGCGCCAGCAGTCGGGACGGCACCTACGAGCAGTACTTC. It translates to CASSRDGTYEQYF. The full variable domain, with the rest looked up from reference TRBV5-1 and TRBJ2-7, is KAGVTQTPRYLIKTRGQQVTLSCSPISGHRSVSWYQQTPGQGLQFLFEYFSETQRNKGNFPGRFSGRQFSNSRSEMNVSTLELGDSALYLCASSRDGTYEQYFGPGTRLTVT.

The genes are TRBV6-6 and TRBJ1-3, with a weak D call TRBD1 (6 bases). The CDR3 loop spans 14 amino acids. Germline CDR1 reads MNHNY; CDR2 reads SVGAGI (reference sequence). V was pared by 4 bases and J by 4 bases, with 11 bases between. The CDR3 reads CASSSPGEGNTIYF. CDR3 DNA: TGTGCCAGCAGTTCTCCAGGGGAAGGAAACACCATATATTTT.

This chain connects TRBV5-1 to TRBJ2-3, with D hard to call. The CDR3 is 17 residues long. Trimming stripped 0 bases from V and 1 base from J, with 15 bases between. CDR1 and CDR2 from the germline V gene are SGHRS and YFSETQ. The CDR3 region is CASSLVSSQGGTDTQYF. For the CDR3, the DNA is TGCGCCAGCAGCTTGGTAAGCTCCCAAGGAGGCACAGATACGCAGTATTTT.

The chain links TRBV6-5 to TRBJ1-2, with 8 positions matching TRBD1. The CDR3 covers 15 residues. Germline loops: CDR1 MNHEY, CDR2 SVGAGI. J was trimmed by 7 bases and V by 5 bases; bases with no gene match: 12. As DNA, the CDR3 is TGTGCCAGCAGTCAGTCAGGGCAGGGGGCGAGTGGCTACACCTTC. This gives the protein CASSQSGQGASGYTF.

This clone turned up a few times. The V gene is TRBV10-3, the J gene TRBJ1-5; the D is unclear. V was shortened by 4 bases and J by 5 bases, with 6 bases between the two germline ends. The CDR3 extends over 12 amino acids. CDR1 and CDR2 (germline): ENHRY, SYGVKD. The CDR3 coding sequence is TGTGCCATCAGTGGGAATGATCAGCCCCAGCATTTT. It yields the protein CAISGNDQPQHF.

The chain uses TRBV7-6 and TRBJ1-6, with D unresolved. The germline V gene has CDR1 SGHVS and CDR2 FNYEAQ. V was pared by 1 base and J by 13 bases, with 11 bases between. CDR3 size: 13 residues. The CDR3: CASSLVPIDPLHF. The CDR3 DNA reads as TGTGCCAGCAGCTTAGTCCCAATTGACCCCCTCCACTTT.

J is TRBJ1-4 and V is TRBV5-5, with a weak D call TRBD1 (6 bases). CDR1 and CDR2 (germline): SGHKS, YYEKEE (reference sequence). This CDR3 contains 15 residues. With 3 bases removed from V and 3 bases from J, the gap between germline ends came to 12 bases. The DNA of the CDR3 is TGTGCCAGCAGCTCCTACAGGGACCCTAATGAAAAACTGTTTTTT. Translated: CASSSYRDPNEKLFF.

This CDR3 is CASSPPLTEAFF. The CDR3 nucleotides read TGTGCCAGCAGCCCCCCCCTCACTGAAGCTTTCTTT. The chain uses TRBV9 and TRBJ1-1; D is unresolved. Germline V gene data show CDR1 as SGDLS and CDR2 as YYNGEE. The V gene lost 4 bases and the J gene lost 4 bases, with 8 bases spanning the gap. The CDR3 is 12 residues long. Looking up the rest from reference TRBV9 and TRBJ1-1 gives the full variable domain: DSGVTQTPKHLITATGQRVTLRCSPRSGDLSVYWYQQSLDQGLQFLIQYYNGEERAKGNILERFSAQQFPDLHSELNLSSLELGDSALYFCASSPPLTEAFFGQGTRLTVV.

The rearrangement links TRBV13 to TRBJ1-6; D not certain. CDR1 and CDR2 (germline): PRHDT, FYEKMQ (reference sequence). CDR3 length equals 18 residues. With 2 bases removed from V and 0 bases from J, the gap between germline ends came to 14 bases. The DNA for the CDR3 is TGTGCCAGCAGCTTAAGGGCCAGCTACAGCTCCTATAATTCACCCCTCCACTTT. It is translated as CASSLRASYSSYNSPLHF. The complete variable domain, with remaining parts taken from reference TRBV13 and TRBJ1-6, reads AAGVIQSPRHLIKEKRETATLKCYPIPRHDTVYWYQQGPGQDPQFLISFYEKMQSDKGSIPDRFSAQQFSDYHSELNMSSLELGDSALYFCASSLRASYSSYNSPLHFGNGTRLTVT.